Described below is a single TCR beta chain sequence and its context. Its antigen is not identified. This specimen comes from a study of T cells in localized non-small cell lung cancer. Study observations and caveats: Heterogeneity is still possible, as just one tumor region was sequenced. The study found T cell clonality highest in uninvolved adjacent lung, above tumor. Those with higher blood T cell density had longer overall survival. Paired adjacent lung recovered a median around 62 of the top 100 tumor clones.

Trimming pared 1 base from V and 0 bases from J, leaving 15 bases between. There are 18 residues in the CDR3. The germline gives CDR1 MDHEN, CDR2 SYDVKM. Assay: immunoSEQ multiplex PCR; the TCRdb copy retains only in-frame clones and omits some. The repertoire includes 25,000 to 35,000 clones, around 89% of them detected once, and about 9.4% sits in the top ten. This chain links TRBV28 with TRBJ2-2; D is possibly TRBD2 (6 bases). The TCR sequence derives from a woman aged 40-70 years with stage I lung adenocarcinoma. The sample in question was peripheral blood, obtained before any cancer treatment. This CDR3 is CASSLFGSGRPNTGELFF. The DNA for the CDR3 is TGTGCCAGCAGTTTATTTGGTAGCGGTCGTCCGAACACCGGGGAGCTGTTTTTT.